This T cell receptor beta chain was documented in a study of cytomegalovirus exposure and HLA in healthy donors. Notes on this clone: Its target is not known.

The PCR was carried out with 60 Vbeta primers and 13 Jbeta primers. The assay was immunoSEQ multiplex PCR, and TCRdb's table has in-frame clones only and misses some. The data show 150,000 or so clones, nearly 70% seen once. The germline gives CDR1 WNHNN, CDR2 SYGVQD (reference sequence). The CDR3 spans 14 residues. Overall study findings and caveats: Versus the approximately 670-donor mean, an Asian-associated ancestry cluster reportedly showed fewer N-insertions in a later analysis. Common viral pathogens seemed to be connected with several of the most significant clusters, according to a later analysis. Confirmation in vitro established that a few CMV-associated chains were specific for CMV antigens. The study designated roughly 160 TCR beta chains cytomegalovirus-associated.

This chain connects TRBV10-1 to TRBJ2-5; 8 positions match TRBD1. The J call may be mistaken, given a closer DNA end match to TRBJ2-7. This TCR was sampled from a man aged 25-40 years in good health and CMV-seropositive. Sequencing used PBMCs. The CDR3 region is CASSEKQGGYEQYF. CDR3 nucleotides: TGCGCCAGCAGTGAAAAACAGGGGGGCTACGAGCAGTACTTC.